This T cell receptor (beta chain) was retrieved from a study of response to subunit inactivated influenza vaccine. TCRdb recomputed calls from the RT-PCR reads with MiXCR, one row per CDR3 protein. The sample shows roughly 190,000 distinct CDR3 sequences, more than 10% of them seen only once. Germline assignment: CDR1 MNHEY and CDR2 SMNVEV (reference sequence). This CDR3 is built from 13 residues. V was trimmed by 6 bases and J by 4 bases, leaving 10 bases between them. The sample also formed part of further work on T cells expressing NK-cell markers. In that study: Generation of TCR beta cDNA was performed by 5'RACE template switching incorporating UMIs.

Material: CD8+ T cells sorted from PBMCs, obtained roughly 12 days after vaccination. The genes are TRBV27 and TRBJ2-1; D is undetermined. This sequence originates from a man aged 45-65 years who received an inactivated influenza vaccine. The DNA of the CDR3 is TGTGCCAGCAGCCCTGGCAGATACAATGAGCAGTTCTTC. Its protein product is CASSPGRYNEQFF.